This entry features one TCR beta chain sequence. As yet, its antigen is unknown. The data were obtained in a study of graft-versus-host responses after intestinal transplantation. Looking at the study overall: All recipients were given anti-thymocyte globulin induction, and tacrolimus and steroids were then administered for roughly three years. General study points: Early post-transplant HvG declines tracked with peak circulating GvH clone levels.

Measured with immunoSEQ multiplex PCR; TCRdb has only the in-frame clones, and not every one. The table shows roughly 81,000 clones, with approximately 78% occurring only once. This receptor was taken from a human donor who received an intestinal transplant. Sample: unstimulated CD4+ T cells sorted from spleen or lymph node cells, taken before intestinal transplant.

CDR3 nucleotides: TGTGCCAGCAGTGAATCCCCAAGTAGCGGGGGGGTTAATGAGCAGTTCTTC. Translated, it gives CASSESPSSGGVNEQFF. The J gene is TRBJ2-1, the V gene TRBV25-1; 11 bases agree with TRBD2. Germline loops: CDR1 MGHDK, CDR2 SYGVNS. The CDR3 covers 17 residues. J lost 7 bases, V lost 1 base, and 9 bases had no gene match.